The rows below give T cell receptor beta chains drawn from one sample of a study of CD4 T cells in relation to SARS-CoV-2 and coronaviruses. This table comes from immunoSEQ multiplex PCR, and its TCRdb copy is limited to in-frame clones, with some not included. The data show approximately 70,000 clones, 85% to 95% seen once. Sequenced input: naive CD4+ T cells from PBMCs. These receptors all stem from a human donor in good health. Both conserved end residues are part of each CDR3. D genes are given only for firm matches. Expanded clones are given a class, and other clones once, few, many or no size at all.

d_call	j_call	v_call	clone_size	cdr3_aa	cdr3_nt
NA	TRBJ2-2	TRBV5-1	NA	CASSPPRGNTGELFF	TGCGCCAGCAGCCCCCCCAGAGGGAACACCGGGGAGCTGTTTTTT
TRBD1	TRBJ1-2	TRBV6-5	NA	CASSINRGLYGYTF	TGTGCCAGCAGCATTAACAGGGGACTCTATGGCTACACCTTC
NA	TRBJ1-2	TRBV21-1	NA	CASSTDWTNYGYTF	TGTGCCAGCAGTACTGATTGGACTAACTATGGCTACACCTTC
TRBD1	TRBJ1-1	TRBV3-1/TRBV3-2	NA	CASSLRTGGETFF	TGTGCCAGCAGCCTCCGGACAGGGGGCGAAACTTTCTTT
TRBD2	TRBJ2-3	TRBV9	NA	CASSLGPLALSTDTQYF	TGTGCCAGCAGCTTGGGGCCACTAGCGTTAAGCACAGATACGCAGTATTTT
NA	TRBJ2-7	TRBV15	NA	CATSRVDRTYEQYF	TGTGCCACCAGCAGAGTGGACCGAACCTACGAGCAGTACTTC
NA	TRBJ2-2	TRBV19	NA	CASSSTSFTGELFF	TGTGCCAGTAGCTCCACATCCTTCACCGGGGAGCTGTTTTTT
TRBD2	TRBJ2-2	TRBV9	once	CASSSSTSGGSYTGELFF	TGTGCCAGCAGCTCTTCGACTAGCGGGGGCTCCTACACCGGGGAGCTGTTTTTT
NA	TRBJ1-2	TRBV3-1/TRBV3-2	NA	CASSQFYGYTF	TGTGCCAGCAGCCAGTTCTATGGCTACACCTTC
TRBD1	TRBJ2-7	TRBV6-1	NA	CASSESGQADEQYF	TGTGCCAGCAGTGAATCCGGACAGGCGGACGAGCAGTACTTC
NA	TRBJ2-3	TRBV10-3	NA	CAISEHDRPDTQYF	TGTGCCATCAGTGAGCACGACAGACCGGATACGCAGTATTTT
TRBD1	TRBJ1-2	TRBV3-1/TRBV3-2	NA	CASRHRGANYGYTF	TGTGCCAGCAGGCACAGGGGAGCTAACTATGGCTACACCTTC
NA	TRBJ2-1	TRBV7-2	once	CASLPKGYYNEQFF	TGTGCCAGCCTCCCCAAAGGCTATTACAATGAGCAGTTCTTC
NA	TRBJ2-1	TRBV6-6	NA	CASSYRQGEDNEQFF	TGTGCCAGCAGTTACAGGCAGGGAGAGGACAATGAGCAGTTCTTC
NA	TRBJ1-3	TRBV7-2	NA	CASSLASVSGNTIYF	TGTGCCAGCAGCTTAGCTTCGGTCTCTGGAAACACCATATATTTT
NA	TRBJ1-5	TRBV18	NA	CASSPGQVNQPQHF	TGTGCCAGCTCACCAGGCCAGGTAAATCAGCCCCAGCATTTT
NA	TRBJ1-2	TRBV19	NA	CASSIDRELNYGYTF	TGTGCCAGTAGTATTGACAGAGAACTTAACTATGGCTACACCTTC
NA	TRBJ1-1	TRBV6-2/TRBV6-3	NA	CASSYSSGVNTEAFF	TGTGCCAGCAGTTACTCGAGTGGTGTGAACACTGAAGCTTTCTTT
NA	TRBJ1-4	TRBV28	once	CASSLEEKLFF	TGTGCCAGCAGTTTGGAAGAAAAACTGTTTTTT
TRBD1	TRBJ2-7	TRBV19	NA	CATKRGTGPYEQYF	TGTGCCACCAAAAGGGGGACAGGGCCCTACGAGCAGTACTTC
NA	TRBJ2-7	TRBV7-2	NA	CASSFQQGPAYEQYF	TGTGCCAGCAGCTTTCAACAGGGACCCGCTTACGAGCAGTACTTC
NA	TRBJ1-6	TRBV3-1/TRBV3-2	NA	CASSQASNSPLHF	TGTGCCAGCAGCCAGGCCTCCAACTCACCCCTCCACTTT
NA	TRBJ2-3	TRBV12-3/TRBV12-4	NA	CASSIFGTDTQYF	TGTGCCAGCAGCATTTTTGGTACAGATACGCAGTATTTT
TRBD1	TRBJ2-4	TRBV5-4	NA	CASSLVGDRENIQYF	TGTGCCAGCAGCTTGGTAGGGGACAGGGAAAACATTCAGTACTTC
NA	TRBJ2-7	TRBV10-1	NA	CASSAGAYEQYF	TGCGCCAGCAGTGCGGGGGCCTACGAGCAGTACTTC
TRBD1	TRBJ1-2	TRBV28	NA	CASSLDRGYGYTF	TGTGCCAGCAGTCTGGACAGGGGGTATGGCTACACCTTC
NA	TRBJ1-2	TRBV19	NA	CASKEGKAFTNGYTF	TGTGCCAGTAAAGAGGGGAAGGCCTTTACGAATGGCTACACCTTC
TRBD1	TRBJ1-6	TRBV28	NA	CASSLDRGQYNSPLHF	TGTGCCAGCAGTTTGGACAGGGGGCAGTATAATTCACCCCTCCACTTT
NA	TRBJ2-2	TRBV18	once	CASSPGESPYLFF	TGTGCCAGCTCACCGGGGGAGAGCCCTTACCTGTTTTTT
NA	TRBJ2-3	TRBV3-1/TRBV3-2	NA	CASSHPGRSTDTQYF	TGTGCCAGCAGCCATCCGGGACGTAGCACAGATACGCAGTATTTT
NA	TRBJ1-6	TRBV9	few	CASSQRSSSYNSPLHF	TGTGCCAGCAGCCAAAGGTCGAGCTCCTATAATTCACCCCTCCACTTT
NA	TRBJ2-3	TRBV20-1	NA	CSASMGAQADTQYF	TGCAGTGCTAGTATGGGGGCGCAGGCAGATACGCAGTATTTT
NA	TRBJ1-6	TRBV5-1	once	CASSLNQGWGGNSPLHF	TGCGCCAGCAGCTTGAACCAGGGGTGGGGAGGTAATTCACCCCTCCACTTT
NA	TRBJ2-3	TRBV5-1	NA	CASSLSLTRNTDTQYF	TGCGCCAGCAGCTTAAGTCTGACGAGAAACACAGATACGCAGTATTTT
NA	TRBJ1-5	TRBV19	NA	CASSIAGSFSNQPQHF	TGTGCCAGTAGTATAGCCGGCAGTTTTAGCAATCAGCCCCAGCATTTT
TRBD1	TRBJ1-4	TRBV2	NA	CASSEAPLRQGVEKLFF	TGTGCCAGCAGTGAAGCCCCCCTCAGACAGGGTGTGGAAAAACTGTTTTTT
NA	TRBJ1-1	TRBV29-1	NA	CSAGRGGAEAFF	TGCAGCGCCGGACGGGGAGGGGCTGAAGCTTTCTTT
TRBD2	TRBJ2-1	TRBV5-5	NA	CASSKTTSVNEQFF	TGTGCCAGCAGCAAGACGACTAGCGTAAATGAGCAGTTCTTC
NA	TRBJ2-1	TRBV2	NA	CASTEDLYNEQFF	TGTGCCAGCACCGAGGACTTATACAATGAGCAGTTCTTC
NA	TRBJ2-7	TRBV9	NA	CASSVGPGSSYEQYF	TGTGCCAGCAGCGTAGGCCCAGGGAGCAGTTACGAGCAGTACTTC